This T cell receptor beta chain came from a study of identical twins. The table lists this clonotype with many counts. The CDR3 is 14 residues long. V was pared by 7 bases and J by 3 bases, with 13 bases between. TCRdb re-derived calls from the 5' RACE reads in MiXCR, one entry per CDR3 protein. The top ten hold under 3.5% of the sample, which has some 500,000 distinct CDR3 sequences, around a tenth seen once. This same sample was also part of a study on yellow fever vaccine responses in identical twins.

This clonotype was sampled from a woman aged 18-29 years in good health. This chain uses TRBV12-3 or TRBV12-4 with TRBJ1-5; no firm D call. The sequenced material came from PBMCs. CDR3 sequence: CASNLGRDNQPQHF. The CDR3, as DNA: TGTGCCAGCAATCTTGGGAGGGACAATCAGCCCCAGCATTTT.